Sequencing of this T cell receptor beta chain was carried out in a study of molecular identifiers for immune sequencing clone quantification. Study outcomes and limitations: Amid fewer than 1.3 million naive cells, spiked Jurkat TCR RNA from one cell was reportedly still detectable.

Comment on this clonotype: The antigen remains undetermined.

From the PCR reads, TCRdb called clonotypes with MiXCR, one entry per CDR3 protein. The table records roughly 320,000 distinct CDR3 sequences, 24% of them present only once. The germline V gene encodes CDR1 PRHDT and CDR2 FYEKMQ (reference sequence). The J segment lost 7 bases and the V segment lost 4 bases, leaving 8 bases of the junction unmatched. This CDR3 has 16 residues. Based on a CD8+CD4-CCR7+CD45RA+ profile, naive CD8 T cells were sorted. The gene calls are TRBV13 and TRBJ2-2, with 11 bases identical to TRBD2. The sequenced material came from naive CD8+ T cells from blood, with Jurkat cell RNA spiked in. Documented subset: FACS-sorted CD8+CD4-CCR7+CD45RA+ naive T cells. This receptor was taken from a human donor in good health. Some libraries in this study had Jurkat cell RNA spiked in. The chain's CDR3 is CASSSIAGGRSGELFF. The CDR3 DNA is TGTGCCAGCAGCTCGATAGCGGGAGGGCGTAGCGGGGAGCTGTTTTTT. Together with reference TRBV13 and TRBJ2-2, the CDR3 gives the full variable domain: AAGVIQSPRHLIKEKRETATLKCYPIPRHDTVYWYQQGPGQDPQFLISFYEKMQSDKGSIPDRFSAQQFSDYHSELNMSSLELGDSALYFCASSSIAGGRSGELFFGEGSRLTVL.